The clone carrying this T cell receptor (beta chain) was counted ten times or more. The antigen is not known. V lost 3 bases to trimming and J lost 5 bases; unmatched junction nucleotides: 9. This CDR3 contains 16 residues. Germline V CDR1 and CDR2: SGHRS, YFSETQ. TCRdb analysed the 5' RACE reads with MiXCR anew, one entry per CDR3 protein. This sample yields approximately 80,000 distinct CDR3 sequences, of which 3.5% to 5.5% are seen a single time; around 6% belongs to the top ten. Time point defined: longitudinal time-point 3. It was from 2 million PBMCs stored at -80 C that the unsorted libraries were obtained. The data were taken from a study of neurological immune-mediated disorders. General study findings and limits: Among expanded clones, no CDR3 amino acid sequences were shared across subjects, a pattern suggesting private repertoires in all groups.

The rearrangement links TRBV5-1 to TRBJ1-1; 11 nucleotides match TRBD1. This TCR was recovered from a woman aged 55 to 70 with multiple sclerosis. The sequenced material came from PBMCs. The CDR3 region has the DNA TGCGCCAGCAGCTCGCAGCCGGGACAGGGGGGAACTGAAGCTTTCTTT. Protein sequence: CASSSQPGQGGTEAFF.